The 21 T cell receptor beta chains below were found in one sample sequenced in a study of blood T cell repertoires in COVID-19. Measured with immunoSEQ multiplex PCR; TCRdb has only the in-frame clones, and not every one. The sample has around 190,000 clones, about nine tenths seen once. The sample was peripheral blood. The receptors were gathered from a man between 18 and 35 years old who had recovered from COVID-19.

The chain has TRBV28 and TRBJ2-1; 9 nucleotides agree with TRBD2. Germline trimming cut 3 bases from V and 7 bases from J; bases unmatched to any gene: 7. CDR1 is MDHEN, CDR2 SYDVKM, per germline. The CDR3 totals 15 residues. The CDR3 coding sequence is TGTGCCAGCAGTTTGGCGGGTAGCGGGAGTAATGAGCAGTTCTTC. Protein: CASSLAGSGSNEQFF.

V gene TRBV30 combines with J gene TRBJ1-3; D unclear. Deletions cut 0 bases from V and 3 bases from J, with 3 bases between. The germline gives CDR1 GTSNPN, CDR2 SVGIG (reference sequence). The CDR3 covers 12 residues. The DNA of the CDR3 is TGTGCCTGGAGTGTACATGGAAACACCATATATTTT. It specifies CAWSVHGNTIYF.

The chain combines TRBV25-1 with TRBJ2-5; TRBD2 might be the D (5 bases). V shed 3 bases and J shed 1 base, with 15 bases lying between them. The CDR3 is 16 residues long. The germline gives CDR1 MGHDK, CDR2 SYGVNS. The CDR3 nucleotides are TGTGCCAGCAGTGACGGGGTTCGGAGCGGCCAAGAGACCCAGTACTTC. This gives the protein CASSDGVRSGQETQYF.

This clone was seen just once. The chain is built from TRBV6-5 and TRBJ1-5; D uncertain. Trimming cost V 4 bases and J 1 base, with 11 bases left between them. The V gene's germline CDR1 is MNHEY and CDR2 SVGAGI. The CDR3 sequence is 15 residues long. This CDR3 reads CASSSSGGSNQPQHF. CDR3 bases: TGTGCCAGCAGTTCTTCCGGCGGGAGCAATCAGCCCCAGCATTTT.

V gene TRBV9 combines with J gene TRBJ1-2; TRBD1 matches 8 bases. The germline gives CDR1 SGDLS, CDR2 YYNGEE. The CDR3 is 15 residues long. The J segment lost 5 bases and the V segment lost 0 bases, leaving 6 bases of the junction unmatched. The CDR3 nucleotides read TGTGCCAGCAGCGTAGCCGGACAGGGAGGATATGGCTACACCTTC. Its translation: CASSVAGQGGYGYTF.

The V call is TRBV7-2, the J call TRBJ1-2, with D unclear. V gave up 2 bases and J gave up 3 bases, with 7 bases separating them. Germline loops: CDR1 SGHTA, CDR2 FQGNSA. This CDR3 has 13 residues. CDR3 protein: CASSLTYDYGYTF. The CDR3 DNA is TGTGCCAGCAGCTTAACTTATGACTATGGCTACACCTTC.

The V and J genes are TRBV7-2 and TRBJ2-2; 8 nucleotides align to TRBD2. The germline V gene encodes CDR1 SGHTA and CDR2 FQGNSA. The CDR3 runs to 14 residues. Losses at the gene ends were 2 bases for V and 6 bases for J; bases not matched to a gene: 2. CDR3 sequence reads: CASSLPGGAGELFF. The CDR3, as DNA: TGTGCCAGCAGCTTACCGGGGGGGGCCGGGGAGCTGTTTTTT.

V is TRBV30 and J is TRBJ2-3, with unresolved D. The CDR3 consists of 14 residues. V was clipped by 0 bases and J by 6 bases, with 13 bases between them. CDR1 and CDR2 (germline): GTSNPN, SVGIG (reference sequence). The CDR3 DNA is TGTGCCTGGAGTGTAGAGGAAAGGTTGGATACGCAGTATTTT. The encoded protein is CAWSVEERLDTQYF.

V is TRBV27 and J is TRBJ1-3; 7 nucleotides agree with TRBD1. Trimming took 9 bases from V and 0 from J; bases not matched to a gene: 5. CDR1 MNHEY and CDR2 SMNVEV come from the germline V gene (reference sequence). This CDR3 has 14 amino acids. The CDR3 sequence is CASSRDSSGNTIYF. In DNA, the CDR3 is TGTGCCAGTTCTCGGGACAGCTCTGGAAACACCATATATTTT.

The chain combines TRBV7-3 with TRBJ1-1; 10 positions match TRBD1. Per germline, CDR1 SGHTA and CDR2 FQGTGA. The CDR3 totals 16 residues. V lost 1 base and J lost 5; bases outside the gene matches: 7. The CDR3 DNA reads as TGTGCCAGCAGCTTAAAGGGACAGGGGATGGGGACTGAAGCTTTCTTT. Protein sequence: CASSLKGQGMGTEAFF.

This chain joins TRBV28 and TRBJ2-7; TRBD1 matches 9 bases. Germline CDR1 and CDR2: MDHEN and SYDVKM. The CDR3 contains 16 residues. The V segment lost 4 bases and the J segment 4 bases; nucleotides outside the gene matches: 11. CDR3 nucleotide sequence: TGTGCCAGCAGTTCCCCTACCTCGACAGGGGGTTACGAGCAGTACTTC. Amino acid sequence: CASSSPTSTGGYEQYF.

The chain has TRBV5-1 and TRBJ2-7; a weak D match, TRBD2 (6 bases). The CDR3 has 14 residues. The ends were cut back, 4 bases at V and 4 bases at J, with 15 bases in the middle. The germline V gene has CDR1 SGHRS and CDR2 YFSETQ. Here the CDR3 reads CASSAGLPKYEQYF. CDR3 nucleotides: TGCGCCAGCAGCGCGGGACTGCCCAAGTACGAGCAGTACTTC.

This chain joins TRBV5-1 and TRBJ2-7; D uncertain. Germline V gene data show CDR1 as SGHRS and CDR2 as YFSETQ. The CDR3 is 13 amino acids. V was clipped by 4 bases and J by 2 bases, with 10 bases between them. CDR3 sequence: CASSPTSTYEQYF. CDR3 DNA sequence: TGCGCCAGCAGCCCGACATCCACCTACGAGCAGTACTTC. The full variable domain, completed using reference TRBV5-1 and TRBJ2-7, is KAGVTQTPRYLIKTRGQQVTLSCSPISGHRSVSWYQQTPGQGLQFLFEYFSETQRNKGNFPGRFSGRQFSNSRSEMNVSTLELGDSALYLCASSPTSTYEQYFGPGTRLTVT.

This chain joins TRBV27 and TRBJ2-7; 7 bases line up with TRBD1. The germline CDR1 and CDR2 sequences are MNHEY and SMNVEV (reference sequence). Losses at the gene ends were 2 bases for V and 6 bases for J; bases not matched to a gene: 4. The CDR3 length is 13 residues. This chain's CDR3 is CASSLGQGVEQYF. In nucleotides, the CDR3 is TGTGCCAGCAGTTTAGGGCAGGGGGTCGAGCAGTACTTC.

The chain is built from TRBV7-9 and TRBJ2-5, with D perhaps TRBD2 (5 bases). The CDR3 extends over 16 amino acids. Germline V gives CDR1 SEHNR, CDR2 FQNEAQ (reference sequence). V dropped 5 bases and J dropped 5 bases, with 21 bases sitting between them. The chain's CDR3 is CASSVQSGMDMETQYF. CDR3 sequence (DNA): TGTGCCAGCAGCGTGCAGTCGGGGATGGATATGGAGACCCAGTACTTC. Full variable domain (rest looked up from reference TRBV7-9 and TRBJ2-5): DTGVSQNPRHKITKRGQNVTFRCDPISEHNRLYWYRQTLGQGPEFLTYFQNEAQLEKSRLLSDRFSAERPKGSFSTLEIQRTEQGDSAMYLCASSVQSGMDMETQYFGPGTRLLVL.

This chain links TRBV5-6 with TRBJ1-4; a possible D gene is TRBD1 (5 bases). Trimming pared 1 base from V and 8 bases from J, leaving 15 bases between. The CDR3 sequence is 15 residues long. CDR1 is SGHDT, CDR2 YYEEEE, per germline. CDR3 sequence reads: CASSLMSGAGEKLFF. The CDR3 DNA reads TGTGCCAGCAGCTTGATGTCCGGGGCGGGGGAAAAACTGTTTTTT.

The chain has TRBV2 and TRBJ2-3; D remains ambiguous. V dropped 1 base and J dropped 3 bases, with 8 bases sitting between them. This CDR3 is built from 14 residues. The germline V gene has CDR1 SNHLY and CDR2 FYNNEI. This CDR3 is CASSEVLSTDTQYF. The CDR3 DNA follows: TGTGCCAGCAGTGAAGTACTTAGTACAGATACGCAGTATTTT.

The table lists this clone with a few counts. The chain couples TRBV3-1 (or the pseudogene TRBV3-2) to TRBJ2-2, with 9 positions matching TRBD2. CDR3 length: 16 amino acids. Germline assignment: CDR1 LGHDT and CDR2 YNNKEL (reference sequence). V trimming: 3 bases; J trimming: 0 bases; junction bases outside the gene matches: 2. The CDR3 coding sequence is TGTGCCAGCAGCCAGGGACTAGCCGCGAACACCGGGGAGCTGTTTTTT. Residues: CASSQGLAANTGELFF.

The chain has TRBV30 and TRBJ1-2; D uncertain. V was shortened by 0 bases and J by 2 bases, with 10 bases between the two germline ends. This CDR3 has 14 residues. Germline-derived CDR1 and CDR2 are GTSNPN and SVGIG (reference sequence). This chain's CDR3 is CAWSVLGRNYGYTF. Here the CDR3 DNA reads TGTGCCTGGAGTGTACTGGGGAGGAACTATGGCTACACCTTC.

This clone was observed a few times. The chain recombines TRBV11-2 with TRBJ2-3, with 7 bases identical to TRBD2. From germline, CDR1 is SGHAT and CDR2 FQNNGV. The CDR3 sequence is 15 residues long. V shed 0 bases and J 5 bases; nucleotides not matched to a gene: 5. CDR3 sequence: CASSLEAGVRDTQYF. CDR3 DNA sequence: TGTGCCAGCAGCTTAGAGGCGGGAGTAAGAGATACGCAGTATTTT.

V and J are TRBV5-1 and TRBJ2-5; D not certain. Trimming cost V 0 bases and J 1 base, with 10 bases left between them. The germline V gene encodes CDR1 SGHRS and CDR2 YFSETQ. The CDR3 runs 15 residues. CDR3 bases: TGCGCCAGCAGCTTGGCCCCCCTAGTCCAAGAGACCCAGTACTTC. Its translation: CASSLAPLVQETQYF. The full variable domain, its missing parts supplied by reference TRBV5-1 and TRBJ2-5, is KAGVTQTPRYLIKTRGQQVTLSCSPISGHRSVSWYQQTPGQGLQFLFEYFSETQRNKGNFPGRFSGRQFSNSRSEMNVSTLELGDSALYLCASSLAPLVQETQYFGPGTRLLVL.